This TCR beta chain was sequenced for a study of blood T cell repertoires in COVID-19. Study-wide background: COVID-19 samples collected from the United States, Italy and Spain covered acute and convalescent phases. T cells, B-cell-depleted T cells, or PBMCs provided the cDNA or gDNA that served as material.

Between the trimmed V and J ends, which lost 3 bases and 4 bases, there was a span of 9 bases. The CDR3 length is 13 residues. Per the original methods: For nucleated cells, counts were estimated from reference gene primer amplification. The protocol was immunoSEQ multiplex PCR, while the TCRdb copy is restricted to in-frame clones and leaves out a portion. Clone size and the V and J calls come from that table; the DNA yielded D and trimming. The repertoire consists of about 110,000 clones, with 88% occurring once and the leading ten covering about 2.2%. The rearrangement joins TRBV12-3 or TRBV12-4 to TRBJ1-1; the D gene is possibly TRBD1 (6 bases). The receptor was derived from a human donor in a cohort sampled during active COVID-19. The specimen was peripheral blood. Written as DNA, the CDR3 is TGTGCCAGCAGTTTCCAGGGGAGCACTGAAGCTTTCTTT. Protein product: CASSFQGSTEAFF.